Below, 27 T cell receptor beta chains from the same sample are listed, as sequenced in a study of T-cell reconstitution after alpha-beta-depleted transplantation in children. Construction of the TCRbeta library involved unique molecular identifiers. TCRdb re-analysed the PCR reads in MiXCR, keeping a single row per CDR3 protein. Among almost 600,000 distinct CDR3 sequences, around 27% were seen once, and the ten largest hold approximately 39%. Here the sequenced sample was PBMCs, taken before TCRalphabeta/CD19-depleted stem cell transplant. These receptors all stem from a boy under three years old with Wiskott-Aldrich syndrome, due to receive a stem cell transplant.

This clonotype was seen a handful of times. J is TRBJ2-7 and V is TRBV28; 9 nucleotides line up with TRBD2. J was trimmed by 1 base and V by 10 bases; bases with no gene match: 11. The CDR3 length is 15 residues. Germline loops: CDR1 MDHEN, CDR2 SYDVKM. The CDR3 nucleotides read TGTGCCACCAACCGACTAGCGGTATATTCCTACGAGCAGTACTTC. Its protein product is CATNRLAVYSYEQYF. Filled out from reference TRBV28 and TRBJ2-7, the complete variable domain reads DVKVTQSSRYLVKRTGEKVFLECVQDMDHENMFWYRQDPGLGLRLIYFSYDVKMKEKGDIPEGYSVSREKKERFSLILESASTNQTSMYLCATNRLAVYSYEQYFGPGTRLTVT.

The chain carries TRBV6-5 and TRBJ1-3; 9 bases map to TRBD1. There are 17 residues in the CDR3. The junction had 6 bases not matched to a gene; V was cut back by 2 bases and J by 1 base. CDR1 and CDR2 from the germline V gene are MNHEY and SVGAGI. CDR3: CASSYPRQGVSGNTIYF. Here the CDR3 DNA reads TGTGCCAGCAGTTACCCGAGACAGGGGGTATCTGGAAACACCATATATTTT.

Only a few counts were recorded for this clonotype. The rearrangement links TRBV28 to TRBJ1-5; no definite D call. Trimming left V 3 bases short and J 0 bases short, with 12 bases between. Germline-derived CDR1 and CDR2 are MDHEN and SYDVKM. This CDR3 contains 16 residues. CDR3 sequence: CASSLMPGNSNQPQHF. In nucleotides, the CDR3 is TGTGCCAGCAGTTTGATGCCGGGTAATAGCAATCAGCCCCAGCATTTT.

With respect to this clonotype: At one end, the junction sequence differs from germline, possibly due to a read error. The chain is built from TRBV12-3 or TRBV12-4 and TRBJ2-4, with D perhaps given as TRBD1 or TRBD2 (5 bases each). The CDR3 runs to 15 residues. CDR3 nucleotides: TGTGCCAGCATGCGTAGGGGCCTAGCCAAAAACAGTCAGTACTTC. This sequence encodes CASMRRGLAKNSQYF.

The chain is built from TRBV7-9 and TRBJ2-1, with 8 bases lining up with TRBD1. V lost 5 bases and J lost 12; bases outside the gene matches: 15. Per germline, CDR1 SEHNR and CDR2 FQNEAQ (reference sequence). This CDR3 comprises 15 residues. This chain's CDR3 is CASSVRDRIGEGQFF. The CDR3 DNA reads TGTGCCAGCAGCGTCCGGGACAGGATCGGCGAGGGGCAGTTCTTC. The full variable domain, rest sourced from reference TRBV7-9 and TRBJ2-1, is DTGVSQNPRHKITKRGQNVTFRCDPISEHNRLYWYRQTLGQGPEFLTYFQNEAQLEKSRLLSDRFSAERPKGSFSTLEIQRTEQGDSAMYLCASSVRDRIGEGQFFGPGTRLTVL.

The chain carries TRBV5-1 and TRBJ1-1; D remains ambiguous. The CDR3 is 15 amino acids. Trimming left V 0 bases short and J 4 bases short, with 13 bases between. Germline CDR1 is SGHRS and CDR2 is YFSETQ. The chain's CDR3 is CASSLASIGGTEAFF. The CDR3 DNA follows: TGCGCCAGCAGCTTGGCCTCAATCGGAGGCACTGAAGCTTTCTTT.

The V and J genes are TRBV18 and TRBJ1-1; possible D gene TRBD1, 6 bases. CDR1 KGHSH and CDR2 LQKENI come from the germline V gene. V was cut by 1 base and J by 7 bases, with 16 bases left in between. The CDR3 covers 15 residues. CDR3 sequence (DNA): TGTGCCAGCTCACCACAGTTTACAGGGATGGGTGAAGCTTTCTTT. Its translation: CASSPQFTGMGEAFF.

The chain links TRBV2 to TRBJ1-5; D is undetermined. CDR3 length: 13 amino acids. Trimming cost V 8 bases and J 7 bases, with 15 bases left between them. Germline CDR1 and CDR2: SNHLY and FYNNEI. In DNA, the CDR3 is TGTGCCAGCGCGAGGGCAGGAGGACAGCCCCAGCATTTT. The encoded protein is CASARAGGQPQHF.

This clonotype was seen only a few times. The gene calls are TRBV2 and TRBJ2-1; 15 bases are a match to TRBD2. The CDR3 loop spans 17 amino acids. Germline trimming cut 5 bases from V and 4 bases from J; bases unmatched to any gene: 6. Looked up from germline, CDR1 is SNHLY and CDR2 is FYNNEI. CDR3: CASSSRGLAGGYNEQFF. The CDR3 DNA reads as TGTGCCAGCAGTTCCAGGGGACTAGCGGGAGGATACAATGAGCAGTTCTTC.

The V and J genes are TRBV7-2 and TRBJ1-6, with 7 bases fitting TRBD1. The CDR3 has 15 amino acids. The germline gives CDR1 SGHTA, CDR2 FQGNSA. Unmatched junction bases numbered 12, after V lost 6 bases and J lost 10 bases. CDR3 DNA: TGTGCCAGCAGATCGGCGACAGGGCCCCTATCACCCCTCCACTTT. It codes for CASRSATGPLSPLHF.

This clonotype occurred a few times. The genes are TRBV5-1 and TRBJ2-7; D gene uncertain. The germline V gene encodes CDR1 SGHRS and CDR2 YFSETQ. The V gene lost 0 bases and the J gene lost 7 bases, with 11 bases spanning the gap. The CDR3 is 13 amino acids. The CDR3 region is CASSLVLGREQYF. CDR3 DNA: TGCGCCAGCAGCTTGGTCCTCGGAAGGGAGCAGTACTTC.

The chain is built from TRBV21-1 and TRBJ1-5. TRBV21-1 is a pseudogene locus. There are 16 residues in the CDR3. This CDR3 reads CASSKARGHSNQPQHF. The CDR3 region has the DNA TGTGCCAGCAGCAAAGCGCGGGGTCATAGCAATCAGCCCCAGCATTTT.

This clonotype was counted between two and nine times. The gene calls are TRBV30 and TRBJ2-7; 7 bases are shared with TRBD2. The germline gives CDR1 GTSNPN, CDR2 SVGIG (reference sequence). This CDR3 is built from 15 residues. V shed 0 bases and J 2 bases; nucleotides not matched to a gene: 7. The CDR3, as DNA: TGTGCCTGGAGTGTGAGGTCAGGGAGGGCCTACGAGCAGTACTTC. This codes for CAWSVRSGRAYEQYF.

The V gene is TRBV5-1, the J gene TRBJ2-2; D perhaps matches TRBD2 (6 bases). The CDR3 spans 14 residues. CDR1 is SGHRS and CDR2 is YFSETQ in the germline V gene. V lost 7 bases and J lost 6, with 16 bases in between. CDR3 protein: CASELGSTAGELFF. The CDR3 coding sequence is TGCGCCAGCGAACTCGGGAGTACGGCCGGGGAGCTGTTTTTT.

The chain is built from TRBV5-1 and TRBJ2-5; 7 nucleotides match TRBD1. CDR1 is SGHRS and CDR2 is YFSETQ in the germline V gene. This CDR3 comprises 13 residues. Trimming took 4 bases from V and 5 from J; bases not matched to a gene: 5. The CDR3 nucleotides are TGCGCCAGCAGCCTGACAGGGCTCGAGACCCAGTACTTC. Its translation: CASSLTGLETQYF.

This clonotype was observed many times. The CDR3 is CASSFGGAGNEQFF. The CDR3 coding sequence is TGTGCCAGCAGTTTTGGGGGCGCGGGTAATGAGCAGTTCTTC. The chain couples TRBV12-3 or TRBV12-4 to TRBJ2-1; the D gene is possibly TRBD1 (6 bases). V was shortened by 3 bases and J by 7 bases, with 13 bases between the two germline ends. The CDR3 has 14 residues.

The V and J genes are TRBV20-1 and TRBJ2-5, with 15 bases that match TRBD2. The junction had 3 bases not matched to a gene; V was cut back by 6 bases and J by 4 bases. This CDR3 is 14 amino acids long. CDR1 is DFQATT and CDR2 is SNEGSKA in the germline V gene (reference sequence). CDR3 in amino acids: CSAWGLAGGETQYF. The CDR3 nucleotides are TGCAGTGCCTGGGGACTAGCGGGAGGAGAGACCCAGTACTTC.

CDR3 sequence reads: CASSDQSSSYNSPLHF. CDR3 DNA: TGTGCCAGCAGTGATCAGTCTAGCTCCTATAATTCACCCCTCCACTTT. V and J are TRBV6-1 and TRBJ1-6; D uncertain. Looked up from germline, CDR1 is MNHNS and CDR2 is SASEGT. This CDR3 has 16 residues. V was shortened by 3 bases and J by 0 bases, with 9 bases between the two germline ends.

V usage is TRBV9 and J usage is TRBJ2-5; tentative D call: TRBD1 (6 bases). The CDR3 runs 16 residues. In germline, CDR1 is SGDLS, CDR2 YYNGEE. V gave up 1 base and J gave up 5 bases, with 18 bases separating them. The CDR3 coding sequence is TGTGCCAGCAGCGTACTCCCCCCAGGGGAAGGGGAGACCCAGTACTTC. Protein sequence: CASSVLPPGEGETQYF.

The chain combines TRBV5-5 with TRBJ2-7, with D unclear. V was cut by 2 bases and J by 3 bases, with 15 bases left in between. Germline-derived CDR1 and CDR2 are SGHKS and YYEKEE (reference sequence). This CDR3 is 15 amino acids long. The CDR3 is CASSLARTRYYEQYF. The CDR3, as DNA: TGTGCCAGCAGCTTAGCTCGCACCCGATACTACGAGCAGTACTTC.

The sample holds a few counts of this clonotype. V is TRBV9 and J is TRBJ2-1; 8 nucleotides align to TRBD2. Trimming cost V 4 bases and J 7 bases; bases outside gene matches: 4. The V gene's germline CDR1 is SGDLS and CDR2 YYNGEE. The CDR3 spans 13 residues. The CDR3 coding sequence is TGTGCCAGCAGCCACCCGGGGGGGAATGAGCAGTTCTTC. It encodes CASSHPGGNEQFF.

The chain links TRBV12-3 or TRBV12-4 to TRBJ2-5; 7 bases align to TRBD2. J was trimmed by 2 bases and V by 3 bases; bases with no gene match: 12. There are 17 residues in the CDR3. The CDR3 DNA is TGTGCCAGCAGTTTCGGATTAGGGCTAGCGGAACAAGAGACCCAGTACTTC. It translates to CASSFGLGLAEQETQYF.

The V and J genes are TRBV29-1 and TRBJ2-1; D uncertain. The length of the CDR3 is 15 residues. With 0 bases removed from V and 1 base from J, the gap between germline ends came to 10 bases. Germline V lookup: CDR1 SQVTM, CDR2 ANQGSEA. CDR3 region: CSVEEMGLSYNEQFF. The DNA of the CDR3 is TGCAGCGTTGAAGAGATGGGTTTATCCTACAATGAGCAGTTCTTC.

This clonotype was counted a few times. The CDR3 DNA follows: TGCGCCAGCAGGGAAGGCCCAGGGAATGAGCAGTTCTTC. Encoded protein: CASREGPGNEQFF. This sequence joins TRBV5-1 and TRBJ2-1; TRBD1 is a possible D gene (5 bases). CDR3 length: 13 amino acids. Trimming took 5 bases from V and 7 from J, leaving 13 bases between them. Germline V gene data show CDR1 as SGHRS and CDR2 as YFSETQ.

Only a few counts were recorded for this clonotype. The CDR3 sequence: CATSREGTGRNEQFF. The CDR3 DNA reads TGTGCCACCAGCAGAGAAGGAACAGGGAGGAATGAGCAGTTCTTC. The chain recombines TRBV15 with TRBJ2-1; D possibly matches TRBD1 or TRBD2 (6 bases each). The CDR3 contains 15 residues. Germline CDR1 LNHNV, CDR2 YYDKDF (reference sequence). Trimming shortened V by 0 bases and J by 7 bases, and 13 bases separated the two germline ends. Variable domain in full (rest from reference TRBV15 and TRBJ2-1): DAMVIQNPRYQVTQFGKPVTLSCSQTLNHNVMYWYQQKSSQAPKLLFHYYDKDFNNEADTPDNFQSRRPNTSFCFLDIRSPGLGDTAMYLCATSREGTGRNEQFFGPGTRLTVL.

The chain combines TRBV6-5 with TRBJ2-2; D gene unclear. This CDR3 contains 14 residues. Germline V gene sequence: CDR1 MNHEY, CDR2 SVGAGI. V was trimmed by 1 base and J by 4 bases, leaving 7 bases between them. DNA for the CDR3: TGTGCCAGCAGTTACTATCCGAGCACCGGGGAGCTGTTTTTT. It is translated as CASSYYPSTGELFF.

V usage is TRBV12-3 or TRBV12-4 and J usage is TRBJ2-5, with TRBD2 matching 11 bases. This CDR3 has 16 residues. The J segment lost 5 bases and the V segment lost 5 bases, leaving 10 bases of the junction unmatched. The DNA of the CDR3 is TGTGCCAGCAGTCCCCAAACGGCTAGCGGGAGGGAGACCCAGTACTTC. It yields the protein CASSPQTASGRETQYF.